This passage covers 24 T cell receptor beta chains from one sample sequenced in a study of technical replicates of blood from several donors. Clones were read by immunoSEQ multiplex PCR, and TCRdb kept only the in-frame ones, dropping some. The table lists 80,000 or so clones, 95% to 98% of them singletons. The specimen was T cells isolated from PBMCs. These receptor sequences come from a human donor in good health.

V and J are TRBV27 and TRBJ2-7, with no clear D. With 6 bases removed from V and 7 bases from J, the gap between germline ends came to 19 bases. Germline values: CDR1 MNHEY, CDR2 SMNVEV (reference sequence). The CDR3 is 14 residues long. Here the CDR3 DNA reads TGTGCCAGCAGGCGACAAAGCATAGAATGGGAGCAGTACTTC. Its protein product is CASRRQSIEWEQYF.

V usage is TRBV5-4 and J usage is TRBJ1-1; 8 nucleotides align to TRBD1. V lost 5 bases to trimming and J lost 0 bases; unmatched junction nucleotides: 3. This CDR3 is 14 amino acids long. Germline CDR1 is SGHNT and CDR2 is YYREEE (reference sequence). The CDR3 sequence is CASRVGQVNTEAFF. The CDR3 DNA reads TGTGCCAGCAGAGTGGGACAGGTGAACACTGAAGCTTTCTTT.

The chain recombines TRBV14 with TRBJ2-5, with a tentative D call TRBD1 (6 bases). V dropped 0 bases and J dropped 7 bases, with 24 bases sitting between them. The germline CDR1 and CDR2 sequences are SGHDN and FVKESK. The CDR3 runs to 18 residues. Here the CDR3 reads CASSQDPPGAGVPGTQYF. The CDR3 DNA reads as TGTGCCAGCAGCCAAGATCCCCCCGGGGCAGGGGTACCGGGGACCCAGTACTTC.

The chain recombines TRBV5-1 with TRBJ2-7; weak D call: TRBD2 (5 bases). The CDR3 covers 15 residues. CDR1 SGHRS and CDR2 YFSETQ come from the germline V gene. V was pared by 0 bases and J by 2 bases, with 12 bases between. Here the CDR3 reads CASSLESGSPYEQYF. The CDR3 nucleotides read TGCGCCAGCAGCTTGGAAAGTGGGAGCCCCTACGAGCAGTACTTC. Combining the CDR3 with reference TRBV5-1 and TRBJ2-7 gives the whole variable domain KAGVTQTPRYLIKTRGQQVTLSCSPISGHRSVSWYQQTPGQGLQFLFEYFSETQRNKGNFPGRFSGRQFSNSRSEMNVSTLELGDSALYLCASSLESGSPYEQYFGPGTRLTVT.

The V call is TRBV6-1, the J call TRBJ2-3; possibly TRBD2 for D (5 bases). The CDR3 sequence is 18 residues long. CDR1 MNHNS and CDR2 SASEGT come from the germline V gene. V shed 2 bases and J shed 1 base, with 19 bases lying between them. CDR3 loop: CASSELAGEVRGTDTQYF. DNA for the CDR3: TGTGCCAGCAGTGAACTAGCCGGGGAAGTTCGGGGCACAGATACGCAGTATTTT.

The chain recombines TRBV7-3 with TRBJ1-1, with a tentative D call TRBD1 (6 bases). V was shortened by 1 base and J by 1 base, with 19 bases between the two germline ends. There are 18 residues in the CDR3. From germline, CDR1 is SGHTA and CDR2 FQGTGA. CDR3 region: CASSLRGGDGISNTEAFF. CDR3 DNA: TGTGCCAGCAGCTTAAGGGGGGGCGATGGCATATCGAACACTGAAGCTTTCTTT.

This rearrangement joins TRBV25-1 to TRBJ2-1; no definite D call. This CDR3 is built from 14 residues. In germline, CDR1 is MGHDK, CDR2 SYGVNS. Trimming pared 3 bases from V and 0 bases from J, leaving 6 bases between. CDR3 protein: CASSEAYSYNEQFF. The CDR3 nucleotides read TGTGCCAGCAGTGAGGCTTACTCCTACAATGAGCAGTTCTTC. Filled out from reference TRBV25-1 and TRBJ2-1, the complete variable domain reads EADIYQTPRYLVIGTGKKITLECSQTMGHDKMYWYQQDPGMELHLIHYSYGVNSTEKGDLSSESTVSRIRTEHFPLTLESARPSHTSQYLCASSEAYSYNEQFFGPGTRLTVL.

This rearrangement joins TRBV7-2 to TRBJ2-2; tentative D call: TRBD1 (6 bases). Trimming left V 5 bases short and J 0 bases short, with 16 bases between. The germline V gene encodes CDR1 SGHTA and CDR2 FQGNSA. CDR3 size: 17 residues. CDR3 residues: CASSIDRPLANTGELFF. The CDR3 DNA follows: TGTGCCAGCAGCATCGACAGGCCCCTCGCGAACACCGGGGAGCTGTTTTTT.

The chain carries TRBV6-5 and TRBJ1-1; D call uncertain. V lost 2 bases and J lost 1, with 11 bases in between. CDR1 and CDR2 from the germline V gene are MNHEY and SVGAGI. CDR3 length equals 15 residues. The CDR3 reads CASSYATSGNTEAFF. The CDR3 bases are TGTGCCAGCAGTTACGCAACTTCAGGGAACACTGAAGCTTTCTTT.

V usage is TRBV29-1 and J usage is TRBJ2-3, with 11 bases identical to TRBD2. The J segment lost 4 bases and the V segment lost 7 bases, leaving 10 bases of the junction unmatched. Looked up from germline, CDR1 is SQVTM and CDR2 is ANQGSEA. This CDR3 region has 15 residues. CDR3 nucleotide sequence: TGCAGCGCCGACACACTAGCGGGGGAGCCAGATACGCAGTATTTT. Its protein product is CSADTLAGEPDTQYF.

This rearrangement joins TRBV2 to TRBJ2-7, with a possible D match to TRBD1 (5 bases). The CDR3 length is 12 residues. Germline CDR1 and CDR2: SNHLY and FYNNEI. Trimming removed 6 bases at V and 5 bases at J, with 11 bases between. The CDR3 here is CASSVDSHEQYF. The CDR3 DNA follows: TGTGCCAGCAGCGTAGACAGTCACGAGCAGTACTTC.

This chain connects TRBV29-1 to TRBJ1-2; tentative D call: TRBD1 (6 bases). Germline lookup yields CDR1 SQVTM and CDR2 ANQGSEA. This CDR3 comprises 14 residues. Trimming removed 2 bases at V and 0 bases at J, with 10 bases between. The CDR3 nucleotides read TGCAGCGTTGAAACCAGGGGATCTAACTATGGCTACACCTTC. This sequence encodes CSVETRGSNYGYTF.

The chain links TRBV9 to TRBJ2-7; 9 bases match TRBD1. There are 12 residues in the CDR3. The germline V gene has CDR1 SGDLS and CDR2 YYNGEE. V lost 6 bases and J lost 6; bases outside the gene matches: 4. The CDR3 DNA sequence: TGTGCCAGCAACGGACAGGGGACCGAGCAGTACTTC. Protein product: CASNGQGTEQYF.

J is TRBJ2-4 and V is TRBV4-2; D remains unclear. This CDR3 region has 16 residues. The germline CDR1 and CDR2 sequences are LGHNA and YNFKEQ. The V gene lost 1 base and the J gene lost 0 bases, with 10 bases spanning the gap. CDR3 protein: CASSQAAGLAKNIQYF. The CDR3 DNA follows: TGTGCCAGCAGCCAAGCTGCAGGTCTAGCCAAAAACATTCAGTACTTC.

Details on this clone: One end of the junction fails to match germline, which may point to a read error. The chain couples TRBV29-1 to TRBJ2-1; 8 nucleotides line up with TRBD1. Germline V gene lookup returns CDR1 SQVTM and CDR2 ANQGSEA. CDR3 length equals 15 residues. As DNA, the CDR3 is TGCAGCGTCGAAGGGCTGGACAGGGTAGACAATGAGCAGTTCTTC. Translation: CSVEGLDRVDNEQFF.

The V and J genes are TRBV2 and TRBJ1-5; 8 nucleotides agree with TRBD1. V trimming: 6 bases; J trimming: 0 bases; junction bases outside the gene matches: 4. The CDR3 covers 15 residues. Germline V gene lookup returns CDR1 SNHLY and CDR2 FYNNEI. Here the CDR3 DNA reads TGTGCCAGCAGCCTAGACAGGGGTAGCAATCAGCCCCAGCATTTT. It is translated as CASSLDRGSNQPQHF.

The CDR3 DNA follows: TGTGCCAGCAGCTTAGCCCGACAGCCTGAAGCTTTCTTT. Amino acids: CASSLARQPEAFF. This rearrangement joins TRBV11-2 to TRBJ1-1; D might be TRBD1 (5 bases). The CDR3 consists of 13 residues. Germline CDR1 reads SGHAT; CDR2 reads FQNNGV. V lost 1 base to trimming and J lost 6 bases, with 9 bases between them.

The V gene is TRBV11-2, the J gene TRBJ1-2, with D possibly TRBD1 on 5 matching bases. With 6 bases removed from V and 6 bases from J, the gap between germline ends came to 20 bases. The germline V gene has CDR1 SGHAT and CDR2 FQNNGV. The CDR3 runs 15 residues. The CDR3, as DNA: TGTGCCAGCAGTCCCACTCTTTGGGGGGATAATGGCTACACCTTC. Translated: CASSPTLWGDNGYTF.

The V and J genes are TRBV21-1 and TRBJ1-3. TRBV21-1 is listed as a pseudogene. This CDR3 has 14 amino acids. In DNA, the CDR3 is TGTGCCAGCAGCCTGGACTTGGCCGGAAACACCATATATTTT. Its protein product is CASSLDLAGNTIYF.

CDR3 amino acids: CASSQEAGGQETQYF. CDR3 bases: TGTGCCAGCAGCCAAGAGGCGGGGGGACAAGAGACCCAGTACTTC. The gene calls are TRBV4-2 and TRBJ2-5; 8 bases match TRBD2. The V gene's germline CDR1 is LGHNA and CDR2 YNFKEQ. CDR3 length equals 15 residues. V lost 0 bases to trimming and J lost 2 bases; unmatched junction nucleotides: 2.

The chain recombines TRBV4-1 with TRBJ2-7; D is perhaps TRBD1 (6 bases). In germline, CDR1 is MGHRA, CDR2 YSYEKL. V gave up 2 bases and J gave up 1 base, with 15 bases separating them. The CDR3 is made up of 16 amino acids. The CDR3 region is CASSQRAGAVSYEQYF. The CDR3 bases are TGCGCCAGCAGCCAAAGGGCAGGGGCGGTTTCCTACGAGCAGTACTTC.

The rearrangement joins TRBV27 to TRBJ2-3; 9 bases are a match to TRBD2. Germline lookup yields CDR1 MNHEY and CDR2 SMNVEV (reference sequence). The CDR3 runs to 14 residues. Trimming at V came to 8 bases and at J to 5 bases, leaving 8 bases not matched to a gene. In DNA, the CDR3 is TGTGCCAGCCGTCTAGCGGGACCGGGAGATACGCAGTATTTT. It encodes CASRLAGPGDTQYF.

CDR3 sequence: CASSLDRVYEKLFF. CDR3 nucleotides: TGTGCCAGCAGCTTAGACAGGGTGTATGAAAAACTGTTTTTT. The chain has TRBV28 and TRBJ1-4; 7 bases match TRBD1. With V trimmed by 6 bases and J by 6 bases, 7 bases remained unmatched. CDR3 length equals 14 residues. CDR1 is MDHEN, CDR2 SYDVKM, per germline.

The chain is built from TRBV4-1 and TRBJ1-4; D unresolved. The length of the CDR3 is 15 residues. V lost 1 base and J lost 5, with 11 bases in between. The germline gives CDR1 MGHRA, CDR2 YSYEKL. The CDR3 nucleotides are TGCGCCAGCAGCCAAGGATTAAACCAGAATGAAAAACTGTTTTTT. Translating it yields CASSQGLNQNEKLFF.